The 5 T cell receptor beta chains listed next were all sequenced from one sample in a study of blood T cell repertoires in COVID-19. Only in-frame clones appear in the TCRdb table, and some are missing; sequencing was by immunoSEQ multiplex PCR. Of 210,000 or so clones listed, about 82% are singletons. The sequenced sample was peripheral blood. These receptors all come from a man between 50 and 59 years old with COVID-19, enrolled during active disease.

V is TRBV18 and J is TRBJ1-5; 11 bases align to TRBD1. J gave up 6 bases and V 3 bases, and 4 bases lay outside the gene matches. The CDR3 length is 15 residues. Germline-derived CDR1 and CDR2 are KGHSH and LQKENI. CDR3 protein: CASSPGQGALQPQHF. DNA of the CDR3: TGTGCCAGCTCACCCGGACAGGGGGCTCTTCAGCCCCAGCATTTT.

The rearrangement links TRBV6-1 to TRBJ2-7; 8 bases are a match to TRBD1. Per the germline V gene, CDR1 is MNHNS and CDR2 is SASEGT. CDR3 length: 15 amino acids. V shed 3 bases and J 4 bases; nucleotides not matched to a gene: 8. The CDR3 nucleotides are TGTGCCAGCAGTGAGGATAATTGGACAGGGTACGAGCAGTACTTC. It is translated as CASSEDNWTGYEQYF.

The chain joins TRBV3-1 (or the pseudogene TRBV3-2) to TRBJ1-2; D not certain. Deletions cut 1 base from V and 0 bases from J, with 6 bases between. CDR1 is LGHDT, CDR2 YNNKEL, per germline (reference sequence). The CDR3 length is 14 residues. CDR3 residues: CASSQAIANYGYTF. DNA of the CDR3: TGTGCCAGCAGCCAAGCCATAGCTAACTATGGCTACACCTTC.

Remarks on this clone: This sequence may be a read error, since a much larger clone differs from it by one base. The rearrangement uses TRBV2 and TRBJ2-3, with 9 bases aligning to TRBD2. Germline V lookup: CDR1 SNHLY, CDR2 FYNNEI. This CDR3 has 14 amino acids. V shed 3 bases and J 2 bases; nucleotides not matched to a gene: 0. The CDR3 nucleotides are TGTGCCAGCAGTGAGGGACTAGCCACAGATACGCAGTATTTT. It yields the protein CASSEGLATDTQYF.

This chain connects TRBV9 to TRBJ2-2; TRBD2 matches 10 bases. The CDR3 covers 14 residues. V shed 3 bases and J 8 bases; nucleotides not matched to a gene: 4. Germline V gene lookup returns CDR1 SGDLS and CDR2 YYNGEE. In nucleotides, the CDR3 is TGTGCCAGCAGCGCGGGACTAGCGACAGGGGAGCTGTTTTTT. It translates to CASSAGLATGELFF.